The entry below describes one TCR beta chain. Its antigen remains unidentified. No much larger clone is present one base from it, and per-base qualities are unavailable. This specimen's time point label, per the study, means: newly diagnosed GD, antithyroid drugs for less than 3 months. RNA was extracted from PBMCs in TRIzol for both TCR sequencing and RNA sequencing. The diagnosis of Graves' disease was made according to American Thyroid Association guidelines. Patients were recruited from an endocrinology department in Xi'an, China. From each patient, approximately 9 milliliters of peripheral blood was collected into an EDTA anticoagulant tube. Ficoll Paque Plus density gradient separation was used to isolate PBMCs, and no further T cell sorting was done. An Agilent 2100 Bioanalyzer and agarose gel were used to assess RNA quality, and a NanoDrop 2000 was used to measure RNA concentration. V was cut back by 6 bases and J by 6 bases, leaving a gap of 18 bases between them. In the germline V gene (reference sequence), CDR1 corresponds to SEHNR and CDR2 to FQNEAQ. Spanning cysteine to phenylalanine, the CDR3 consists of 15 amino acids. The read is trimmed to its CDR3 DNA, 45 bases read in frame from base 1.

This sample stems from a study of regulatory T cells in long-lasting Graves disease (dated by TCRdb to the early 2020s). About the study as a whole: Patients with newly diagnosed Graves' disease had been on antithyroid drugs for under 3 months. Persistent Graves' disease patients were compared with newly diagnosed Graves' disease patients by peripheral blood TCR sequencing and RNA sequencing. The study was conducted in China and was registered as a clinical trial. A total of roughly 35 samples were covered by TCR sequencing, comprising some 13 persistent and around 20 newly diagnosed Graves' disease patients. General study outcomes and caveats: Patients with persistent disease shared more public clonotypes (around 2,500) than newly diagnosed patients did (approximately 990). TRBV28, TRBJ1-2 and TRBJ2-5 were preferentially used in persistent disease, while TRBV20-1 and TRBJ2-1 were favored in newly diagnosed disease. As a limitation, the authors acknowledged that the small sample size may reduce accuracy. Compared with newly diagnosed patients, persistent Graves' disease patients had lower TCR Shannon entropy and fewer highly expanded clones, which suggests clonal expansion. Sequencing and analysis were restricted to the TCR beta chain. Peripheral blood alone was examined, since thyroid tissue, which constituted the primary lesion, could not be accessed.

Libraries were made using multiplex PCR. The instrument given in TCRdb is Illumina HiSeq 4000. iRepertoire HTBI primers and Arm-PCR amplification of CDR3 regions were used to construct TCR beta libraries. Before sequencing, the PCR products underwent gel purification. In the source study's methods: Gene usage analysis of CDR3 amino acid clonotypes used the roughly 62 TRBV and 14 to 15 TRBJ segments found across samples. COPE and FqMerger were used to merge the filtered high-quality paired reads into contigs. Contigs were aligned with BLAST to IMGT TRBV, TRBD and TRBJ reference genes, and CDR3 was defined per IMGT. Clonotypes above 0.1% frequency were classified as highly expanded clones. Repertoire diversity was measured by Shannon entropy, and V-J evenness by the Gini coefficient. Clonotypes shared by more than one individual were considered public. TCRdb's own reprocessing of the public reads used fastp at Q25 and MiXCR and kept productive beta chains. Rows are unified per CDR3 protein, each entry keeping the most common DNA and genes. These V and J calls originate from TCRdb's pipeline instead of the authors' own analysis. The sample table records 400,000 to 650,000 distinct CDR3 sequences; approximately 16% of these occur just once. Of the sample, approximately 25% falls within the top ten clones.

The same sample was also used in a study of T cells in Graves' hyperthyroidism and ophthalmopathy. The second source states: Stable Graves' hyperthyroidism was defined as the absence of progression to ophthalmopathy over 18 months of follow-up. Hyperthyroidism patients were aged 18 to 65 years and newly diagnosed, with disease duration of less than 2 months. Any patient with an uncontrolled infection, another autoimmune disease, pregnancy or lactation was excluded. Diagnoses were established on the basis of clinical symptoms, serum thyroxine and TRAb, thyroid ultrasound, and orbital computed tomography. A first-round RT-PCR of the TCR CDR3 used the HTBI primer set with the Qiagen OneStep RT-PCR kit. Blood samples also contained most of the expanded thyroid clonotypes (frequency above 0.001), which suggests that blood repertoires may reflect thyroid immune responses. In cross-validation, a model built on a 13 V-J signature told ophthalmopathy apart from stable hyperthyroidism with 85% to 90% sensitivity and around 81% specificity, and in testing the same model reached 80%/75%. In validation, progression to ophthalmopathy was predicted by the model with 65% to 71% sensitivity and nearly 75% specificity, a median of approximately 7.1 months before onset. To identify distinguishing TCR V-J signatures, a discovery cohort of about 100 patients was used, comprising 43 with Graves' ophthalmopathy and around 57 with stable Graves' hyperthyroidism. An independent validation cohort of about 19 hyperthyroidism patients and about 16 patients who later progressed to ophthalmopathy tested prospective prediction of ophthalmopathy. For training and testing, the 100 patients in the discovery cohort were randomly divided in a 7:3 ratio. In roughly six Graves' hyperthyroidism patients, the study also compared T-cell repertoires from thyroid tissue with T-cell repertoires from blood. After blood sampling, hyperthyroidism patients were treated with methimazole at a starting dose of 30 mg daily, and ophthalmopathy patients were treated with high-dose intravenous methylprednisolone. A second multiplex PCR round built the libraries, followed by size selection and purification. Sequencing of the libraries was done on an Illumina HiSeq2000 using paired-end 100 bp reads. SOAPnuke was used to process the raw data, removing reads that contained adapters or uncalled bases, had a mean Phred below 15, or lacked an exact match to the constant primer or identifier. High-quality paired reads were merged using COPE v1.2.5, and each unique nucleotide sequence was defined as a clonotype. MiTCR v1.1 was used to align the clonotypes against IMGT TRBV, TRBD and TRBJ reference segments. Only V-J combinations with frequency above 0.0001, covering 99% to 99.2% of repertoires, were analysed. The TCS score was defined as F50 (clonal expansion) divided by E x V (chaos), with BLOSUM62-based TCRdist calculated between CDR3 peptides within each V-J. Welch's t-statistics and random forest reduced roughly 500 V-J features to 13, which were used in a naive Bayes classifier (R e1071). No statistical method was used to set the sample size in advance, and investigators knew the group allocation. TCR Vbeta CDR3 sequencing of some 140 peripheral blood samples (around 45 ophthalmopathy, 70 to 85 hyperthyroidism and 17 progressor patients) is reported in the paper.

In this chain, TRBV7-9 is recombined with TRBJ2-1; a weak D assignment points to TRBD2 (5 bases agree). This TCR was sampled from a woman aged 35 to 60 with Graves disease. Donor details come from another sample of the same person, matched by shared clones. This specimen consisted of peripheral blood mononuclear cells (PBMCs), obtained at new diagnosis, from a patient treated with antithyroid drugs. DNA sequence: TGTGCCAGCAGTGTCCCTAGCATCATCGTCAATGAGCAGTTCTTC. Its translation is CASSVPSIIVNEQFF.